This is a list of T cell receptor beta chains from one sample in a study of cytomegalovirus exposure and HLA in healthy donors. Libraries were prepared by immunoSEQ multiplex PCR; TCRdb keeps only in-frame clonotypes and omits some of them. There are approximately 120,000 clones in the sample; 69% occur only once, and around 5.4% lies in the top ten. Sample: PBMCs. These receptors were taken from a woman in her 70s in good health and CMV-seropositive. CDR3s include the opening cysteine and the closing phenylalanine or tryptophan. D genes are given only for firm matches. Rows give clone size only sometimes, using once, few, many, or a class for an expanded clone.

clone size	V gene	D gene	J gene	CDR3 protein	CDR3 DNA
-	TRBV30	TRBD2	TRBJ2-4	CAGMGLAGGVQYF	TGTGCCGGAATGGGACTAGCGGGAGGGGTTCAGTACTTC
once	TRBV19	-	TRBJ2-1	CASSRGNEQFF	TGTGCCAGCTCTAGGGGCAATGAGCAGTTCTTC
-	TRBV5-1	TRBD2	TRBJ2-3	CASSFLAGTDTQYF	TGCGCCAGCAGCTTTCTAGCGGGGACGGATACGCAGTATTTT
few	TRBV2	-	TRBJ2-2	CASLGWELFF	TGTGCCAGCCTCGGTTGGGAGCTGTTTTTT
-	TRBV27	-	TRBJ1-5	CASSLTGQGPQHF	TGTGCCAGCAGTTTGACAGGTCAAGGGCCCCAGCATTTT
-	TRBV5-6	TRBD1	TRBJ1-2	CASSLGRGDGYTF	TGTGCCAGCAGCTTGGGCAGGGGGGATGGCTACACCTTC
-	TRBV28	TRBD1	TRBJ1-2	CASSAPTGTGYGYTF	TGTGCCAGCAGTGCCCCGACAGGGACGGGATATGGCTACACCTTC
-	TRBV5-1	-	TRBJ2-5	CASSLVGGRLQETQYF	TGCGCCAGCAGCTTGGTCGGGGGGCGGCTCCAAGAGACCCAGTACTTC
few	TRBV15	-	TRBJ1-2	CATSRDRTEAVGYGYTF	TGTGCCACCAGCAGAGATCGTACGGAGGCGGTGGGCTATGGCTACACCTTC
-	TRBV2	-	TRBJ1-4	CASLIQGGLLNKLFF	TGTGCCAGCTTGATACAGGGTGGTCTTCTAAACAAACTGTTTTTT
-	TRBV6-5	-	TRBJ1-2	CATSRGVIDGYTF	TGTGCCACCTCACGGGGTGTTATAGATGGCTACACCTTC
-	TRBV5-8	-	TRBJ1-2	CASSLEGSGAYGYTF	TGTGCCAGCAGCTTGGAGGGCTCGGGAGCCTATGGCTACACCTTC
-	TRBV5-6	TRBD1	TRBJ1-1	CASSLAGSGQGLNTEAFF	TGTGCCAGCAGCTTGGCCGGGTCGGGACAGGGGCTGAACACTGAAGCTTTCTTT
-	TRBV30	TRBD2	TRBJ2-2	CAWIPGGGTGELFF	TGTGCCTGGATCCCGGGGGGTGGCACCGGGGAGCTGTTTTTT
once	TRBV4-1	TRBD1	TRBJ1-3	CASSRTGTGVTGNTIYF	TGCGCCAGCAGCCGAACCGGGACAGGGGTTACTGGAAACACCATATATTTT
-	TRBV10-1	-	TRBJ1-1	CASSGGEWEAFF	TGCGCCAGCAGTGGTGGGGAGTGGGAAGCTTTCTTT
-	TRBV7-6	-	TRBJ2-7	CASSPQMGVEQYF	TGTGCCAGCAGCCCACAGATGGGTGTCGAGCAGTACTTC
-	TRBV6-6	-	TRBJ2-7	CASRHLDSKKSYEQYF	TGTGCCAGCCGCCATCTGGACAGTAAAAAATCCTACGAGCAGTACTTC
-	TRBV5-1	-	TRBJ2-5	CASSPGGRGAQETQYF	TGCGCCAGCAGCCCGGGAGGTCGGGGGGCCCAAGAGACCCAGTACTTC
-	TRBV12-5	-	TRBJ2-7	CASGLVPSGEQYF	TGTGCTAGTGGTTTGGTACCTAGTGGTGAGCAGTACTTC
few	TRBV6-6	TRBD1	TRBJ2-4	CASRRDRDGYIQYF	TGTGCCAGCAGACGGGACAGGGATGGGTACATTCAGTACTTC
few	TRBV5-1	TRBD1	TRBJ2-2	CASSWPGQPGTNTGELFF	TGCGCCAGCAGCTGGCCGGGACAGCCAGGTACGAACACCGGGGAGCTGTTTTTT
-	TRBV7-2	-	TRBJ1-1	CASSVLTVNTEAFF	TGTGCCAGCAGCGTCCTTACGGTGAACACTGAAGCTTTCTTT
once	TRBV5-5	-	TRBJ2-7	CASSLADSNFYEQYF	TGTGCCAGCAGCTTGGCCGACAGCAATTTCTACGAGCAGTACTTC
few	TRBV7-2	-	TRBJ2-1	CASSPTPAGQQFF	TGTGCCAGCAGCCCCACCCCGGCGGGACAGCAGTTCTTC
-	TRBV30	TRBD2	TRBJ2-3	CAWSVASGGATQYF	TGTGCCTGGAGTGTAGCTAGCGGGGGGGCTACGCAGTATTTT
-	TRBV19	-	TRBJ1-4	CASSSTDSNEKLFF	TGTGCCAGTAGCTCGACAGACTCTAATGAAAAACTGTTTTTT
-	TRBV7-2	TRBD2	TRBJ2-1	CASSTSGGTYNEQFF	TGTGCCAGCAGTACTAGCGGGGGGACATACAATGAGCAGTTCTTC
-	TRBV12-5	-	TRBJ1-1	CASGIRVFGLLDTEAFF	TGTGCTAGTGGTATCAGGGTTTTCGGCCTTTTGGACACTGAAGCTTTCTTT
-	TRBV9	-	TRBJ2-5	CASSVGHTRGSQETQYF	TGTGCCAGCAGCGTAGGTCATACTCGGGGGTCCCAAGAGACCCAGTACTTC
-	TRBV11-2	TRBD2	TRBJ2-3	CASSSPAGGSTDTQYF	TGTGCCAGCAGCTCACCAGCGGGGGGGAGCACAGATACGCAGTATTTT
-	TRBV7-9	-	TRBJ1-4	CASSWMGGEKLFF	TGTGCCAGCAGTTGGATGGGAGGTGAAAAACTGTTTTTT
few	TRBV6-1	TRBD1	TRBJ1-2	CATLWTGGNYGYTF	TGTGCCACCTTGTGGACAGGAGGTAACTATGGCTACACCTTC
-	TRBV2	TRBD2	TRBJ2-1	CASSEGASGAYNEQFF	TGTGCCAGCAGTGAAGGGGCTAGCGGGGCCTACAATGAGCAGTTCTTC